The rows below give T cell receptor beta chains drawn from one sample of a study of OX40 agonist ivuxolimab in advanced cancers. Libraries were prepared by immunoSEQ multiplex PCR; TCRdb keeps only in-frame clonotypes and omits some of them. Among some 150,000 clones listed, 90% to 95% were seen once. The input for sequencing was CD4+ or CD8+ T cells sorted from blood, taken in a trial of the OX40 agonist ivuxolimab. Every receptor here comes from an adult with an advanced solid tumor such as melanoma, head and neck, liver or kidney cancer. Both conserved end residues are part of each CDR3. Fields, in order: CDR3 protein, D gene, CDR3 length, J gene, V gene, clone size. The D gene is left open where the match is weak. Clone size is shown for a subset of rows, as once, few, many or a class of expanded clone.

CASSLGPRGELFF | NA | 13 | TRBJ2-2 | TRBV11-3 | NA
CASSLIPPPGNEKLFF | NA | 16 | TRBJ1-4 | TRBV7-3 | NA
CASSRILTNRRDTEAFF | NA | 17 | TRBJ1-1 | TRBV7-9 | NA
CASSLKGAALATNEKLFF | NA | 18 | TRBJ1-4 | TRBV7-9 | NA
CASIVGAGGSPYNYNEQFF | TRBD2 | 19 | TRBJ2-1 | TRBV19 | NA
CASSLDRGVVQYF | TRBD1 | 13 | TRBJ2-7 | TRBV5-4 | NA
CASSWGGTSGTYNEQFF | TRBD2 | 17 | TRBJ2-1 | TRBV18 | NA
CASSLDSLNEQFF | NA | 13 | TRBJ2-1 | TRBV7-9 | NA
CASSFHLEAFNEKLFF | NA | 16 | TRBJ1-4 | TRBV11-2 | NA
CARSLPWSSYNEQFF | NA | 15 | TRBJ2-1 | TRBV7-5 | NA
CASSFIDRGEPQHF | TRBD1 | 14 | TRBJ1-5 | TRBV28 | NA
CASSPLIADSYGYTF | NA | 15 | TRBJ1-2 | TRBV18 | NA
CASSLGPARGGYTF | NA | 14 | TRBJ1-2 | TRBV7-2 | NA
CASSVSLGSLADTQYF | NA | 16 | TRBJ2-3 | TRBV9 | NA
CASSVTGTVTYEQYF | TRBD1 | 15 | TRBJ2-7 | TRBV9 | NA
CASTSWGSTNEKLFF | NA | 15 | TRBJ1-4 | TRBV19 | NA
CASSLQLSNQPQHF | NA | 14 | TRBJ1-5 | TRBV6-5 | once
CASSLYPGEYEQYF | NA | 14 | NA | TRBV7-9 | NA
CASSEVGSTEAFF | NA | 13 | TRBJ1-1 | TRBV25-1 | NA
CASSLGSGGQGAFAFF | TRBD1 | 16 | TRBJ1-1 | TRBV5-1 | NA
CASSPRGAGELFF | NA | 13 | TRBJ2-2 | TRBV18 | NA
CASSFRDSYNSPLHF | NA | 15 | TRBJ1-6 | TRBV5-5 | NA
CASSLGSYGYTF | NA | 12 | TRBJ1-2 | TRBV7-8 | NA
CASSSTGTRGTDTQYF | NA | 16 | TRBJ2-3 | TRBV5-4 | NA
CASCSIGGTEAFF | NA | 13 | TRBJ1-1 | TRBV27 | NA
CASSLDTDTQYF | NA | 12 | TRBJ2-3 | TRBV7-2 | NA
CASSLGLAGETQYF | TRBD2 | 14 | TRBJ2-5 | TRBV4-1 | NA
CASSPSGLKETQYF | NA | 14 | TRBJ2-5 | TRBV7-2 | NA
CASRLAGHLSTDTQYF | NA | 16 | TRBJ2-3 | TRBV11-2 | NA
CASSEALQGLGYGYTF | NA | 16 | TRBJ1-2 | TRBV6-1 | NA
CASSLGSSGLVGPDTQYF | TRBD2 | 18 | TRBJ2-3 | TRBV28 | NA
CASSHEGRERHNEQFF | NA | 16 | TRBJ2-1 | TRBV27 | NA
CASSFTGNQPQHF | NA | 13 | TRBJ1-5 | TRBV5-1 | NA
CASTEGGNTDTQYF | NA | 14 | TRBJ2-3 | TRBV9 | once
CASSIWQANTEAFF | NA | 14 | TRBJ1-1 | TRBV19 | few
CASSGRLSTQGEQYF | NA | 15 | TRBJ2-7 | TRBV19 | NA
CAWGTTGGQQPQHF | TRBD1 | 14 | TRBJ1-5 | TRBV30 | NA
CASSRTGLATDTQYF | TRBD2 | 15 | TRBJ2-3 | TRBV13 | once
CASSELGSNEKLFF | NA | 14 | TRBJ1-4 | TRBV25-1 | NA
CASRSDRDYGYTF | TRBD1 | 13 | TRBJ1-2 | TRBV2 | NA
CASSLDQTGPYEQYF | NA | 15 | TRBJ2-7 | TRBV11-2 | NA
CASTARDSSEPNSPLHF | TRBD1 | 17 | TRBJ1-6 | TRBV19 | NA
CASSILERSYEQYF | NA | 14 | TRBJ2-7 | TRBV19 | NA
CASSFRALRTDTQYF | NA | 15 | TRBJ2-3 | TRBV5-4 | NA
CASSFEVGEQFF | NA | 12 | TRBJ2-1 | TRBV7-3 | NA
CASSPTGGDTGELFF | TRBD1 | 15 | TRBJ2-2 | TRBV5-1 | NA
CASSSEGQGAGELFF | NA | 15 | TRBJ2-2 | TRBV5-1 | NA
CASSFRGGYTGELFF | TRBD2 | 15 | TRBJ2-2 | TRBV7-2 | NA
CVSSPGTAVGYTF | NA | 13 | TRBJ1-2 | TRBV4-1 | NA
CASSYRLAGITDTQYF | TRBD2 | 16 | TRBJ2-3 | TRBV6-6 | NA
CATSSAPGDQPQHF | NA | 14 | TRBJ1-5 | TRBV15 | NA
CASTGGRASYNEQFF | NA | 15 | TRBJ2-1 | TRBV10-2 | once
CASSLLGLGRDSVYEQYF | TRBD2 | 18 | TRBJ2-7 | TRBV27 | NA
CASSQGAAVSSYNEQFF | NA | 17 | TRBJ2-1 | TRBV4-3 | NA
CASSIQGYNTGELFF | NA | 15 | TRBJ2-2 | TRBV19 | NA
CASQGQPNEKLFF | TRBD1 | 13 | TRBJ1-4 | TRBV7-2 | NA
CASSSSGGGGTDTQYF | TRBD2 | 16 | TRBJ2-3 | TRBV7-2 | NA
CASSGIERGSGEGNQPQHF | NA | 19 | TRBJ1-5 | TRBV21-1 | NA
CASSIIGDTQYF | NA | 12 | TRBJ2-3 | TRBV7-3 | NA